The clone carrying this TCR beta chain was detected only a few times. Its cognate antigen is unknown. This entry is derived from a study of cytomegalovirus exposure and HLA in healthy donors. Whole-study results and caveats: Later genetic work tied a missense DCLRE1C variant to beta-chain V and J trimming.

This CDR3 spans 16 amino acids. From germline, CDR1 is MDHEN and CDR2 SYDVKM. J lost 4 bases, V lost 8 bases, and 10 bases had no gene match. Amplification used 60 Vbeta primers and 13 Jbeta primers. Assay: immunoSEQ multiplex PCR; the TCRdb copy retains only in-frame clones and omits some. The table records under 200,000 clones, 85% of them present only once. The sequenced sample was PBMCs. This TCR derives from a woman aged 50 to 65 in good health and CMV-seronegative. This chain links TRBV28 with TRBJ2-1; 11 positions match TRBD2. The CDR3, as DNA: TGTGCCAGCGGAGACCTCGGGACTAGCGGATACAATGAGCAGTTCTTC. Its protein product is CASGDLGTSGYNEQFF.